The 8 T cell receptor beta chains presented below share a single source sample, sequenced in a study of blood T cell repertoires in COVID-19. TCRdb's table, derived via immunoSEQ multiplex PCR, lists solely in-frame clones and lacks some. The repertoire holds about 210,000 clones, about 90% seen once, with more than 0.95% in the top ten. The sequenced sample was peripheral blood. The source of these receptors is a man younger than 40 with acute or convalescent COVID-19.

The chain uses TRBV5-6 and TRBJ1-1, with a tentative D call TRBD1 (6 bases). Looked up from germline, CDR1 is SGHDT and CDR2 is YYEEEE. V lost 4 bases and J lost 5, with 27 bases in between. The CDR3 contains 18 residues. CDR3 sequence (DNA): TGTGCCAGCAGCCGAATTTGGGCCGAACAGGGCGTGGGGACTGAAGCTTTCTTT. This sequence encodes CASSRIWAEQGVGTEAFF.

The V gene is TRBV2, the J gene TRBJ2-7; D is perhaps TRBD1 (5 bases). V gave up 6 bases and J gave up 5 bases, with 14 bases separating them. Germline CDR1 reads SNHLY; CDR2 reads FYNNEI. The CDR3 sequence is 13 residues long. The CDR3 is CASSASGAHEQYF. CDR3 DNA: TGTGCCAGCAGCGCTAGTGGGGCCCACGAGCAGTACTTC. Full variable domain (missing parts from reference TRBV2 and TRBJ2-7): EPEVTQTPSHQVTQMGQEVILRCVPISNHLYFYWYRQILGQKVEFLVSFYNNEISEKSEIFDDQFSVERPDGSNFTLKIRSTKLEDSAMYFCASSASGAHEQYFGPGTRLTVT.

The chain recombines TRBV19 with TRBJ2-7; tentative D call: TRBD2 (5 bases). Trimming stripped 5 bases from V and 4 bases from J, with 15 bases between. The CDR3 length is 14 residues. Germline CDR1 is LNHDA and CDR2 is SQIVND (reference sequence). The CDR3 sequence is CASSPAAGEYEQYF. CDR3 bases: TGTGCCAGTAGTCCCGCGGCGGGCGAATACGAGCAGTACTTC. The full variable domain, completed using reference TRBV19 and TRBJ2-7, is DGGITQSPKYLFRKEGQNVTLSCEQNLNHDAMYWYRQDPGQGLRLIYYSQIVNDFQKGDIAEGYSVSREKKESFPLTVTSAQKNPTAFYLCASSPAAGEYEQYFGPGTRLTVT.

The V and J genes are TRBV7-3 and TRBJ2-2; 8 nucleotides match TRBD2. The length of the CDR3 is 14 residues. Per germline, CDR1 SGHTA and CDR2 FQGTGA. After removal of 5 bases from V and 6 bases from J, the junction contained 5 bases not matched to a gene. The CDR3 nucleotides read TGTGCCAGCAGCCCCGGGGGGGCTTCCGGGGAGCTGTTTTTT. Protein: CASSPGGASGELFF.

This chain connects TRBV6-6 to TRBJ2-7; D is possibly TRBD2 (6 bases). Trimming stripped 2 bases from V and 2 bases from J, with 16 bases between. From germline, CDR1 is MNHNY and CDR2 SVGAGI (reference sequence). The CDR3 extends over 16 amino acids. The chain's CDR3 is CASSYPRSGPTYEQYF. DNA of the CDR3: TGTGCCAGCAGTTACCCACGAAGCGGGCCCACCTACGAGCAGTACTTC.

This clone was recorded only once. This chain connects TRBV5-1 to TRBJ1-1; D call uncertain. Trimming pared 10 bases from V and 1 base from J, leaving 14 bases between. This CDR3 contains 13 residues. Germline V gives CDR1 SGHRS, CDR2 YFSETQ. The CDR3 nucleotides are TGCGCCTGTACCGTCTCGGGGAACACTGAAGCTTTCTTT. Translating gives CACTVSGNTEAFF.

This rearrangement joins TRBV29-1 to TRBJ1-5, with a weak D call TRBD1 (5 bases). Germline assignment: CDR1 SQVTM and CDR2 ANQGSEA. The ends were cut back, 6 bases at V and 9 bases at J, with 15 bases in the middle. The CDR3 runs to 12 residues. CDR3 sequence (DNA): TGCAGCGTCGCGTCCGGGGGAACGCCCCAGCATTTT. Protein product: CSVASGGTPQHF.

V gene TRBV5-1 combines with J gene TRBJ1-1; no reliable D call. The germline V gene encodes CDR1 SGHRS and CDR2 YFSETQ. With 3 bases removed from V and 5 bases from J, the gap between germline ends came to 17 bases. This CDR3 has 15 amino acids. CDR3 region: CASSSEPQRATEAFF. The CDR3, as DNA: TGCGCCAGCAGCTCGGAGCCCCAGCGGGCGACTGAAGCTTTCTTT.